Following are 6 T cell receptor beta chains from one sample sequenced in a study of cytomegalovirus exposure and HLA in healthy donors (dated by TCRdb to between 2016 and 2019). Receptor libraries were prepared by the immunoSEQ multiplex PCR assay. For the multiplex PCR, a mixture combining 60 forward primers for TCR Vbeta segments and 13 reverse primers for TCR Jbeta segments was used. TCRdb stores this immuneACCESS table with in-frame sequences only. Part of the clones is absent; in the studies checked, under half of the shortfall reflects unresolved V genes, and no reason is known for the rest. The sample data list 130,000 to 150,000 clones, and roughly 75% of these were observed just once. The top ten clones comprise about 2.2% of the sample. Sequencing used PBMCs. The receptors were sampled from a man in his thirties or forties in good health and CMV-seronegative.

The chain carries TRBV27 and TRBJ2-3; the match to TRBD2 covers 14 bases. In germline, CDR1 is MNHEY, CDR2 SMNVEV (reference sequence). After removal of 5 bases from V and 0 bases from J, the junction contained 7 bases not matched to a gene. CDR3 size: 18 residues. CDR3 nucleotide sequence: TGTGCCAGCAGTGCGGGACTAGCGGGAGTCGCGAGCACAGATACGCAGTATTTT. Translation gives CASSAGLAGVASTDTQYF.

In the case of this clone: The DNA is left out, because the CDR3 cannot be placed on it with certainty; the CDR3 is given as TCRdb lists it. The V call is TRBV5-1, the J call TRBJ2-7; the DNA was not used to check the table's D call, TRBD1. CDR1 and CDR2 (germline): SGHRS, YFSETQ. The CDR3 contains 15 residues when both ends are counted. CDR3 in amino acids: CASSFGQGAGYEQHF.

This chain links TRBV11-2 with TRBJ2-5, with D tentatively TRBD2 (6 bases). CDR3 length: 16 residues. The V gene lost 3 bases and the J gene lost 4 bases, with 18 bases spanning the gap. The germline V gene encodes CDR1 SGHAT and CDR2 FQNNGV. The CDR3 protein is CASSLEPGRGRETQYF. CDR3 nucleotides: TGTGCCAGCAGCTTGGAACCGGGACGGGGGAGAGAGACCCAGTACTTC.

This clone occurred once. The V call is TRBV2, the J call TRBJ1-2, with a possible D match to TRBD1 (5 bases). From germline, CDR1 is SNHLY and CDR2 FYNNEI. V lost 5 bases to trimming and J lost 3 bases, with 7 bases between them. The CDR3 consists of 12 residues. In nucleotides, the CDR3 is TGTGCCAGCAGTCGCAGGGACTATGGCTACACCTTC. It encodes CASSRRDYGYTF.

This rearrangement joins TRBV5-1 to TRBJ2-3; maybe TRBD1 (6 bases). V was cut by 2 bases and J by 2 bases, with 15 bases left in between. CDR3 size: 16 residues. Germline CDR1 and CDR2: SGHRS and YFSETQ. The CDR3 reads CASSFARDTSTDTQYF. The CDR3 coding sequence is TGCGCCAGCAGCTTTGCTCGGGACACCTCCACAGATACGCAGTATTTT.

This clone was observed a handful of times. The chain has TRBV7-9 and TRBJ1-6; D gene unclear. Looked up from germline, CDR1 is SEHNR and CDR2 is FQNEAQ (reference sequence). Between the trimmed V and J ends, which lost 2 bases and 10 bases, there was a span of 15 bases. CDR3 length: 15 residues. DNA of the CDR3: TGTGCCAGCAGCTTAAACTTACAGTCGCTGTCACCCCTCCACTTT. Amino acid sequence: CASSLNLQSLSPLHF.